These T cell receptor beta chains were read from a single sample in a study of neoadjuvant anti-PD-1 for oral cavity cancer. The method was immunoSEQ multiplex PCR; TCRdb's version includes in-frame clones alone and lacks a portion of them. This sample has approximately 74,000 clones, with about 80% found just once. Sequencing used PBMCs, obtained before nivolumab (anti-PD-1) treatment. Source of these receptors: a person between 35 and 79 years old with oral cavity squamous cell carcinoma. The conserved cysteine and the conserved F or W are not part of the CDR3 here.

j_call,v_call,cdr3_aa
TRBJ2-3,TRBV19,ASSPRQGAKDTQY
TRBJ2-3,TRBV27,ASSPLAEVRDTQY
TRBJ2-7,TRBV5-1,ASSLEGLAYEQY
TRBJ2-5,TRBV19,ASSILGQGGETQY
TRBJ2-7,TRBV28,ASSPEDRETYEQY
TRBJ2-1,TRBV11-2,ASTVGGSYNEQF
TRBJ1-2,TRBV29-1,SVVSGTGIYGYT
TRBJ1-4,TRBV5-1,ASSSGTGREKLF
-,TRBV6-5,ASSFDRLYEQY
TRBJ2-7,TRBV27,ASSLSFLGGSYEQY
TRBJ2-1,TRBV25-1,ASSGLGIAYNEQF
TRBJ2-1,TRBV7-6,ASSLIQGNLEQF
TRBJ1-1,TRBV6-1,ASSEMEGNTEAF
TRBJ2-3,TRBV6-5,ASGGGTGTDTQY
TRBJ2-1,TRBV15,ATSRDKTGGRGEQF
TRBJ2-3,TRBV29-1,SVDLGLNTDTQY
TRBJ1-1,TRBV18,ASSPRGQGNTEAF
TRBJ1-2,TRBV2,ASSGRAGVYGYT
TRBJ2-6,TRBV7-9,ASETGDSGANVLT
TRBJ1-2,TRBV9,ASSAQGSLDYGYT
TRBJ1-3,TRBV5-1,ASSLGAGVRSGNTIY
TRBJ1-5,TRBV6-5,ASSSGQANSNQPQH
TRBJ1-1,TRBV5-1,ASSLGRSRNTEAF
TRBJ1-1,TRBV7-8,ASSLGTGNTEAF
TRBJ2-5,TRBV14,ASSLQGGIDY
TRBJ2-3,TRBV30,AWSRQGSTDTQY
TRBJ1-1,TRBV7-9,ASSPRGDLSNTEAF
TRBJ1-3,TRBV6-1,ATGLNSGNTIY
TRBJ1-2,TRBV28,ASRTGSLNYGYT
TRBJ2-7,TRBV5-4,ASSLGVSTYEQY
TRBJ1-5,TRBV19,ASSIKGESPQH
TRBJ2-7,TRBV7-2,ASSLSGASYEQY
TRBJ2-3,TRBV6-1,ASTATSVSTQY
TRBJ2-7,TRBV7-9,ASSPRTGRRTLSYEQY
TRBJ2-1,TRBV9,ASSAGPGTSSNEQF
TRBJ2-5,TRBV28,ASSPLAGTQETQY
TRBJ2-1,TRBV19,ASSPPGELNEQF
TRBJ1-5,TRBV29-1,SVSTVSNQPQH
TRBJ2-1,TRBV4-2,ASSQGSKGNEQF
TRBJ2-5,TRBV6-6,ASSLTFGGKETQY
TRBJ2-2,TRBV5-1,ASSFLLNTGELF
TRBJ2-2,TRBV30,ARGRGLAGGRGTGELF
TRBJ2-7,TRBV7-2,ASSLATGFTYEQY
TRBJ1-5,TRBV6-6,ASRGQGNQPQH
TRBJ2-5,TRBV7-7,ATGKETQY
TRBJ2-3,TRBV5-1,ASSLGGISDTQY